The TCR beta chain described here comes from a study of blood T cell repertoires in COVID-19. Turning to the study itself: From T cells, B-cell-depleted T cells, or PBMCs came the material, which was cDNA or gDNA.

This clone was seen ten or more times. The protocol was immunoSEQ multiplex PCR, while the TCRdb copy is restricted to in-frame clones and leaves out a portion. The sample yields a few hundred thousand clones, approximately 89% seen once. This clonotype was sampled from a woman in her twenties or thirties with COVID-19, enrolled during active disease. The sequenced sample consisted of peripheral blood.

CDR3 DNA sequence: TGTGCCAGCAGCCGGGACATGAACACTGAAGCTTTCTTT. It is translated as CASSRDMNTEAFF. The gene calls are TRBV28 and TRBJ1-1, with D perhaps TRBD1 (6 bases). The CDR3 extends over 13 amino acids. Between the trimmed V and J ends, which lost 6 bases and 0 bases, there was a span of 8 bases. In germline, CDR1 is MDHEN, CDR2 SYDVKM.